Each of the 32 T cell receptor beta chains below was sequenced from the same sample in a study of cytomegalovirus exposure and HLA in healthy donors (dated 2017 in TCRdb). The library was obtained by the immunoSEQ multiplex PCR assay. The multiplex PCR relied on a mix of 60 forward primers for TCR Vbeta segments and 13 reverse primers for TCR Jbeta segments. Imported from immuneACCESS, the table was reduced by TCRdb to in-frame sequences with V and J called. These copies leave out some clones; in studies compared against another copy, an unresolved V gene accounts for under half, and the cause of the remainder is not known. The sample yields 200,000 to 250,000 clones; over 80% were counted once. Of the sample, 4.5% to 6% falls within the top ten clones. Input material: PBMCs. These receptors originate from a woman aged 40-49 years in good health and CMV-seropositive.

The rearrangement joins TRBV6-1 to TRBJ2-1; TRBD2 matches 8 bases. This CDR3 spans 15 amino acids. The germline CDR1 and CDR2 sequences are MNHNS and SASEGT. V dropped 5 bases and J dropped 3; count of bases not matched to a gene: 6. The chain's CDR3 is CASSILAEIYNEQFF. DNA of the CDR3: TGTGCCAGCAGTATACTAGCGGAGATCTACAATGAGCAGTTCTTC.

This clone was seen a few times. The chain joins TRBV4-1 to TRBJ2-3, with 10 bases that match TRBD1. V lost 0 bases to trimming and J lost 2 bases; unmatched junction nucleotides: 5. The CDR3 loop spans 17 amino acids. CDR1 and CDR2 (germline): MGHRA, YSYEKL. The CDR3 DNA reads TGCGCCAGCAGCCAAGAAGGGGGACAGGGGAACACAGATACGCAGTATTTT. Residues: CASSQEGGQGNTDTQYF.

The CDR3 nucleotides read TGTGCCAGCAGTTCTTCTAGGGGACAGGGAGATGAAAAACTGTTTTTT. This translates into CASSSSRGQGDEKLFF. This chain links TRBV5-4 with TRBJ1-4, with 9 bases that match TRBD1. V lost 5 bases and J lost 6; bases outside the gene matches: 11. Germline V gives CDR1 SGHNT, CDR2 YYREEE (reference sequence). CDR3 length: 16 amino acids.

This sequence joins TRBV27 and TRBJ2-2; 9 bases are a match to TRBD1. The length of the CDR3 is 15 residues. With V trimmed by 6 bases and J by 8 bases, 10 bases remained unmatched. Germline V gene data show CDR1 as MNHEY and CDR2 as SMNVEV (reference sequence). CDR3 loop: CASRTPGQGTGELFF. Written as DNA, the CDR3 is TGTGCCAGCAGGACCCCGGGACAGGGAACTGGGGAGCTGTTTTTT.

This chain connects TRBV19 to TRBJ1-2; D call uncertain. CDR3 length: 13 residues. The V end was cut by 3 bases, the J end by 8 bases, with 13 bases between. Germline V gene sequence: CDR1 LNHDA, CDR2 SQIVND (reference sequence). For the CDR3, the DNA is TGTGCCAGTAGTATGGAGGGCAGAAAGGGCTACACCTTC. Translated: CASSMEGRKGYTF.

The sample holds one count of this clone. The chain has TRBV7-3 and TRBJ2-1; 9 positions agree with TRBD2. Germline assignment: CDR1 SGHTA and CDR2 FQGTGA. J lost 6 bases, V lost 2 bases, and 5 bases had no gene match. The CDR3 spans 15 residues. CDR3 residues: CASSLQAGGPNEQFF. CDR3 DNA: TGTGCCAGCAGCTTACAGGCGGGGGGGCCCAATGAGCAGTTCTTC.

The chain carries TRBV5-4 and TRBJ2-3; TRBD2 matches at 14 bases. The CDR3 sequence is 17 residues long. Looked up from germline, CDR1 is SGHNT and CDR2 is YYREEE (reference sequence). Trimming took 5 bases from V and 11 from J; bases not matched to a gene: 16. CDR3 DNA: TGTGCCAGCAGATACCAATCACCGGGACTAGCGGGGGTAATGCAGTATTTT. This encodes CASRYQSPGLAGVMQYF.

The V call is TRBV18, the J call TRBJ1-4, with 7 bases fitting TRBD1. The CDR3 runs 15 residues. V trimming: 8 bases; J trimming: 8 bases; junction bases outside the gene matches: 14. The germline V gene encodes CDR1 KGHSH and CDR2 LQKENI. The CDR3 is CASRETGRMVEKLFF. In DNA form, the CDR3 reads TGTGCCAGCAGAGAGACAGGGAGGATGGTAGAAAAACTGTTTTTT. The full variable domain, rest sourced from reference TRBV18 and TRBJ1-4, is NAGVMQNPRHLVRRRGQEARLRCSPMKGHSHVYWYRQLPEEGLKFMVYLQKENIIDESGMPKERFSAEFPKEGPSILRIQQVVRGDSAAYFCASRETGRMVEKLFFGSGTQLSVL.

This chain uses TRBV11-2 with TRBJ1-1; the match to TRBD1 covers 7 bases. Losses at the gene ends were 6 bases for V and 0 bases for J; bases not matched to a gene: 4. Germline CDR1 and CDR2: SGHAT and FQNNGV. The CDR3 length is 14 residues. CDR3 in DNA: TGTGCCAGCAGGGAAGGGACAGTGAACACTGAAGCTTTCTTT. Amino acid sequence: CASREGTVNTEAFF. Using reference TRBV11-2 and TRBJ1-1 for the parts outside the CDR3, the full variable domain is EAGVAQSPRYKIIEKRQSVAFWCNPISGHATLYWYQQILGQGPKLLIQFQNNGVVDDSQLPKDRFSAERLKGVDSTLKIQPAKLEDSAVYLCASREGTVNTEAFFGQGTRLTVV.

The rearrangement links TRBV10-3 to TRBJ2-1, with TRBD2 matching over 14 bases. The germline V gene has CDR1 ENHRY and CDR2 SYGVKD. The CDR3 covers 18 residues. With 6 bases clipped from V and 7 bases from J, the junction kept 14 bases outside the gene matches. DNA for the CDR3: TGTGCCATCAGCACATCCGGGACTAGCGGGAGTGGTGGGAATGAGCAGTTCTTC. Translation gives CAISTSGTSGSGGNEQFF.

The chain is built from TRBV7-2 and TRBJ1-2, with D perhaps matching TRBD1 (5 bases). Trimming took off 1 base at V and 2 bases at J, with 11 bases between the two ends. CDR1 and CDR2 (germline): SGHTA, FQGNSA. This CDR3 is built from 15 residues. Here the CDR3 DNA reads TGTGCCAGCAGCTTAGAGGGGAACGTCAACTATGGCTACACCTTC. This gives the protein CASSLEGNVNYGYTF.

The J gene is TRBJ1-3, the V gene TRBV6-5, with TRBD1 as a possible D gene (5 bases). The CDR3 has 15 residues. The V gene lost 2 bases and the J gene lost 4 bases, with 12 bases spanning the gap. Germline V gene sequence: CDR1 MNHEY, CDR2 SVGAGI. CDR3 nucleotide sequence: TGTGCCAGCAGTTACCGGGCAGGGCAAGGAAACACCATATATTTT. Amino acid sequence: CASSYRAGQGNTIYF.

A note on this clone: This same CDR3 is encoded by further DNA sequences in the sample. The chain's CDR3 is CAWNSGGNYGYTF. In DNA form, the CDR3 reads TGTGCCTGGAATAGCGGGGGAAACTATGGCTACACCTTC. This chain joins TRBV30 and TRBJ1-2, with a possible D match to TRBD1 (5 bases). The CDR3 covers 13 residues. CDR1 and CDR2 from the germline V gene are GTSNPN and SVGIG (reference sequence). The V end lost 4 bases, the J end lost 2 bases, and 11 bases lay between the germline ends.

This chain connects TRBV27 to TRBJ1-2, with TRBD1 as a possible D gene (5 bases). The CDR3 length is 14 residues. V dropped 8 bases and J dropped 4 bases, with 17 bases sitting between them. The V gene's germline CDR1 is MNHEY and CDR2 SMNVEV (reference sequence). CDR3 bases: TGTGCCAGCCGGGGGGGTGGACTTGTCTATGGCTACACCTTC. As protein: CASRGGGLVYGYTF.

The V and J genes are TRBV15 and TRBJ1-5, with TRBD1 identical over 10 bases. Looked up from germline, CDR1 is LNHNV and CDR2 is YYDKDF (reference sequence). With V trimmed by 9 bases and J by 9 bases, 14 bases remained unmatched. The CDR3 spans 15 residues. The CDR3 protein is CATARDRGQGRPQHF. The DNA for the CDR3 is TGTGCCACGGCCAGGGACAGGGGTCAAGGACGGCCCCAGCATTTT.

CDR3 bases: TGTGCCAGCAGCCCCTCAGGGTCGGGAGGGTCAGATACGCAGTATTTT. This gives the protein CASSPSGSGGSDTQYF. This sequence joins TRBV25-1 and TRBJ2-3; 8 bases fit TRBD2. Germline lookup yields CDR1 MGHDK and CDR2 SYGVNS. The CDR3 length is 16 residues. V lost 6 bases, J lost 4 bases, and 12 bases stayed unmatched.

This rearrangement joins TRBV14 to TRBJ1-1, with D tentatively TRBD1 (6 bases). Trimming took off 4 bases at V and 5 bases at J, with 14 bases between the two ends. CDR3 length equals 14 residues. Germline CDR1 is SGHDN and CDR2 is FVKESK. The CDR3 loop is CASSRFGGATEAFF. The CDR3, as DNA: TGTGCCAGCAGCCGGTTCGGGGGGGCTACTGAAGCTTTCTTT.

This clone turned up a few times. The chain is built from TRBV4-1 and TRBJ2-7; maybe TRBD2 (7 bases). The ends were cut back, 4 bases at V and 7 bases at J, with 20 bases in the middle. The V gene's germline CDR1 is MGHRA and CDR2 YSYEKL. This CDR3 contains 15 residues. Here the CDR3 reads CASSRNSGGPGEQYF. CDR3 DNA sequence: TGCGCCAGCAGCCGGAACTCCGGGGGGCCAGGGGAGCAGTACTTC.

This chain links TRBV5-1 with TRBJ2-2; D uncertain. V lost 1 base to trimming and J lost 6 bases, with 10 bases between them. The V gene's germline CDR1 is SGHRS and CDR2 YFSETQ. The CDR3 sequence is 14 residues long. CDR3 nucleotides: TGCGCCAGCAGCTTGAACGTGGCATCCGGGGAGCTGTTTTTT. This encodes CASSLNVASGELFF.

Only one count was recorded for this clone. This rearrangement joins TRBV20-1 to TRBJ2-7; possible D gene TRBD1, 6 bases. Germline V lookup: CDR1 DFQATT, CDR2 SNEGSKA (reference sequence). The V and J ends lost 7 bases and 4 bases respectively, with 11 bases between them. The CDR3 has 11 amino acids. The CDR3 DNA reads TGCAGTGTTTTGCAGGGGTACGAGCAGTACTTC. Translated, it gives CSVLQGYEQYF.

The chain joins TRBV30 to TRBJ2-7; D is possibly TRBD1 (6 bases). The CDR3 has 17 amino acids. Germline loops: CDR1 GTSNPN, CDR2 SVGIG (reference sequence). V was shortened by 1 base and J by 0 bases, with 19 bases between the two germline ends. Written as DNA, the CDR3 is TGTGCCTGGAGTGACTTACTTCAGACAGGCAGCTCCTACGAGCAGTACTTC. Its translation is CAWSDLLQTGSSYEQYF.

The chain joins TRBV19 to TRBJ2-7; 8 bases are shared with TRBD1. Germline CDR1 and CDR2: LNHDA and SQIVND (reference sequence). V lost 5 bases and J lost 2; bases outside the gene matches: 8. The CDR3 contains 15 residues. This chain's CDR3 is CASSLTGGEPYEQYF. For the CDR3, the DNA is TGTGCCAGTAGTCTAACAGGGGGAGAACCCTACGAGCAGTACTTC.

The rearrangement joins TRBV19 to TRBJ1-1; D unclear. The germline gives CDR1 LNHDA, CDR2 SQIVND (reference sequence). Trimming took 8 bases from V and 3 from J, leaving 7 bases between them. The CDR3 runs 11 residues. CDR3 in DNA: TGTGCCAGTCGCGAGGACACTGAAGCTTTCTTT. It codes for CASREDTEAFF.

The V call is TRBV9, the J call TRBJ1-2, with 7 bases aligning to TRBD1. Germline CDR1 and CDR2: SGDLS and YYNGEE. This CDR3 is built from 17 residues. Trimming took 4 bases from V and 2 from J; bases not matched to a gene: 14. In nucleotides, the CDR3 is TGTGCCAGCAGCCACCCCGGACAGGCTCTAGGGAACTATGGCTACACCTTC. Its translation: CASSHPGQALGNYGYTF.

The chain carries TRBV27 and TRBJ2-7, with a tentative D call TRBD2 (5 bases). Deletions cut 5 bases from V and 2 bases from J, with 16 bases between. CDR3 length equals 15 residues. Germline V gene sequence: CDR1 MNHEY, CDR2 SMNVEV (reference sequence). The CDR3 loop reads CASSPYQSGTYEQYF. As DNA, the CDR3 is TGTGCCAGCAGTCCCTACCAGTCCGGGACCTACGAGCAGTACTTC.

This sequence joins TRBV6-5 and TRBJ2-2, with a possible D match to TRBD1 (6 bases). The V gene lost 5 bases and the J gene lost 4 bases, with 11 bases spanning the gap. This CDR3 is built from 14 residues. The germline V gene encodes CDR1 MNHEY and CDR2 SVGAGI. CDR3: CASSVSQGTGELFF. The CDR3 DNA follows: TGTGCCAGCAGTGTATCACAGGGCACCGGGGAGCTGTTTTTT.

This chain joins TRBV9 and TRBJ2-5; a possible D gene is TRBD2 (6 bases). The CDR3 has 13 amino acids. From germline, CDR1 is SGDLS and CDR2 YYNGEE. V was pared by 2 bases and J by 5 bases, with 10 bases between. In DNA form, the CDR3 reads TGTGCCAGCAGCGTCGGGGGTATGGAGACCCAGTACTTC. Protein product: CASSVGGMETQYF.

V is TRBV7-9 and J is TRBJ2-1; perhaps TRBD1 as D (5 bases). The CDR3 loop spans 11 amino acids. From germline, CDR1 is SEHNR and CDR2 FQNEAQ (reference sequence). Deletions cut 4 bases from V and 12 bases from J, with 10 bases between. The CDR3, as DNA: TGTGCCAGCAGCTCCCTTGGGGCGCAGTTCTTC. This codes for CASSSLGAQFF.

The V gene is TRBV5-6, the J gene TRBJ1-2; possibly TRBD1 for D (5 bases). Per germline, CDR1 SGHDT and CDR2 YYEEEE. There are 14 residues in the CDR3. Trimming pared 2 bases from V and 2 bases from J, leaving 10 bases between. CDR3 nucleotides: TGTGCCAGCAGCTTATTAGACAGAAACTATGGCTACACCTTC. Amino acid sequence: CASSLLDRNYGYTF.

V usage is TRBV30 and J usage is TRBJ1-5; no definite D call. With 4 bases removed from V and 0 bases from J, the gap between germline ends came to 13 bases. The germline V gene has CDR1 GTSNPN and CDR2 SVGIG (reference sequence). The CDR3 covers 15 residues. For the CDR3, the DNA is TGTGCCTGGAATCGGGGAGGGTATAGCAATCAGCCCCAGCATTTT. Protein: CAWNRGGYSNQPQHF.

J is TRBJ2-1 and V is TRBV11-3; possible D gene TRBD1, 5 bases. The CDR3 runs 13 residues. V lost 2 bases and J 6 bases, leaving 8 bases between the germline ends. Germline V gives CDR1 SGHNT, CDR2 YENEEA. The CDR3 region is CASSLSRANEQFF. DNA of the CDR3: TGTGCCAGCAGCTTAAGCAGGGCCAATGAGCAGTTCTTC.

The J gene is TRBJ2-7, the V gene TRBV7-9; D is possibly TRBD2 (6 bases). V lost 2 bases and J 2 bases, leaving 13 bases between the germline ends. Per the germline V gene, CDR1 is SEHNR and CDR2 is FQNEAQ (reference sequence). This CDR3 has 15 amino acids. CDR3 loop: CASSLSGTAPYEQYF. Here the CDR3 DNA reads TGTGCCAGCAGCTTATCCGGGACTGCCCCCTACGAGCAGTACTTC.